Sequencing of this T cell receptor beta chain was carried out in a study of blood T cells in healthy people across ages. Study-wide context: Template-switching capture recovered about one barcoded beta molecule per two T cells. Overall study findings and caveats: Per million T cells, TCR beta diversity dropped about linearly as age rose.

The study isolated at least 6.5 million PBMCs from each sample. This clonotype was found a few times. What it binds is not known. A second roughly 6 to 11 cycle PCR used barcoded and J-beta primers. Each sample yielded at least 2.5 million CDR3-containing paired-end reads. Each CDR3 protein gets one entry after TCRdb re-called the 5' RACE reads with MiXCR. This table holds around 900,000 distinct CDR3 sequences, around 54% found once. This CDR3 has 17 residues. Germline CDR1 reads SGHTA; CDR2 reads FQGNSA. The V segment lost 1 base and the J segment 5 bases; nucleotides outside the gene matches: 10. The clonotype comes from a woman aged 60-75 years in good health. What was sequenced was blood. The chain couples TRBV7-2 to TRBJ2-5; TRBD2 matches 10 bases. CDR3 DNA sequence: TGTGCCAGCAGCTTAGTCCGTCTAGCGGGAGCTAGGGAGACCCAGTACTTC. Encoded protein: CASSLVRLAGARETQYF.